A single T cell receptor (beta chain) is shown here with its context. Its cognate antigen is unknown. This sample was taken from a study of lymphopenia after photon versus proton radiotherapy. General observations from the study: After lymphocyte nadir, photon-treated repertoires showed oligoclonal expansion, especially CD8+ Temra.

Here immunoSEQ multiplex PCR was the method, and the copy in TCRdb shows in-frame clones only, minus some. The table has about 20,000 clones, 85% to 90% seen once. Trimming left V 1 base short and J 2 bases short, with 10 bases between. In germline, CDR1 is SEHNR, CDR2 FQNEAQ (reference sequence). The CDR3 loop spans 15 amino acids. The specimen comprised peripheral blood, sampled from a patient treated with proton-based radiotherapy. This sequence joins TRBV7-9 and TRBJ2-3, with D unclear. The sequence derives from a man at least 80 years old with esophageal cancer. The CDR3 reads CASSLGTSITDTQYF. The DNA of the CDR3 is TGTGCCAGCAGCTTAGGAACATCTATCACAGATACGCAGTATTTT.